These 32 T cell receptor beta chains were sequenced from one sample in a study of blood T cell repertoires in COVID-19. Libraries were prepared by immunoSEQ multiplex PCR; TCRdb keeps only in-frame clonotypes and omits some of them. This sample has approximately 90,000 clones, with 75% to 90% found just once. Sequencing was carried out using peripheral blood. All receptors derive from a man aged 55 to 70 with COVID-19, enrolled during active disease.

The rearrangement joins TRBV24-1 to TRBJ1-2; D perhaps matches TRBD1 (6 bases). This CDR3 region has 14 residues. V lost 4 bases and J lost 9, with 17 bases in between. Germline V gene sequence: CDR1 KGHDR, CDR2 SFDVKD. The DNA for the CDR3 is TGTGCCACCAGTGACCCGGGACAAGGGAACCGCTACACCTTC. Encoded protein: CATSDPGQGNRYTF.

This sequence joins TRBV5-1 and TRBJ2-5; D is undetermined. The CDR3 sequence is 14 residues long. Germline CDR1 is SGHRS and CDR2 is YFSETQ. Between the trimmed V and J ends, which lost 2 bases and 2 bases, there was a span of 10 bases. CDR3 nucleotide sequence: TGCGCCAGCAGCTTAGGCGGAACGCAAGAGACCCAGTACTTC. It specifies CASSLGGTQETQYF.

This rearrangement joins TRBV7-2 to TRBJ2-1; 8 positions match TRBD2. Germline trimming cut 3 bases from V and 0 bases from J; bases unmatched to any gene: 4. The length of the CDR3 is 16 residues. Germline V gives CDR1 SGHTA, CDR2 FQGNSA. The CDR3 region has the DNA TGTGCCAGCAGCTTCCCCGGGACTAGCTCCTACAATGAGCAGTTCTTC. It yields the protein CASSFPGTSSYNEQFF. Filled out from reference TRBV7-2 and TRBJ2-1, the complete variable domain reads GAGVSQSPSNKVTEKGKDVELRCDPISGHTALYWYRQSLGQGLEFLIYFQGNSAPDKSGLPSDRFSAERTGGSVSTLTIQRTQQEDSAVYLCASSFPGTSSYNEQFFGPGTRLTVL.

This clone has a handful of counts. The chain carries TRBV5-6 and TRBJ1-3; D may be TRBD1 (6 bases). The CDR3 has 15 residues. The V end was cut by 0 bases, the J end by 1 base, with 8 bases between. Germline CDR1 reads SGHDT; CDR2 reads YYEEEE. For the CDR3, the DNA is TGTGCCAGCAGCTTGGCCGGGACATCTGGAAACACCATATATTTT. This codes for CASSLAGTSGNTIYF.

This clone came up a few times. The chain carries TRBV11-3 and TRBJ2-4, with D possibly TRBD2 on 6 matching bases. CDR1 is SGHNT and CDR2 is YENEEA in the germline V gene. The CDR3 runs 12 residues. V was clipped by 2 bases and J by 9 bases, with 8 bases between them. In nucleotides, the CDR3 is TGTGCCAGCAGCTTAATGGGAGGCATTCAGTACTTC. It translates to CASSLMGGIQYF.

The rearrangement joins TRBV6-1 to TRBJ1-5, with 7 bases that match TRBD1. Germline-derived CDR1 and CDR2 are MNHNS and SASEGT. CDR3 size: 15 residues. After removal of 2 bases from V and 10 bases from J, the junction contained 11 bases not matched to a gene. The CDR3 spells CASSELQGPTSPQHF. The CDR3 DNA reads TGTGCCAGCAGTGAACTACAGGGGCCCACTTCACCCCAGCATTTT.

The chain has TRBV6-2 or TRBV6-3 and TRBJ1-5, with 10 bases matching TRBD1. Per germline, CDR1 MNHEY and CDR2 SVGEGT. The V and J ends lost 5 bases and 0 bases, in that order; junction bases with no gene match: 4. The CDR3 is 16 residues long. The CDR3 reads CASSTGTGDSNQPQHF. CDR3 sequence (DNA): TGTGCCAGCAGTACAGGGACAGGGGATAGCAATCAGCCCCAGCATTTT.

The rearrangement uses TRBV5-6 and TRBJ2-1, with 9 nucleotides matching TRBD2. The trim removed 0 bases at V and 7 bases at J, leaving 17 bases unmatched. This CDR3 has 19 amino acids. Germline V gives CDR1 SGHDT, CDR2 YYEEEE. CDR3 sequence: CASSLVSGTSSQGWNEQFF. DNA for the CDR3: TGTGCCAGCAGCTTGGTTTCCGGGACTAGCAGCCAAGGGTGGAATGAGCAGTTCTTC.

The V gene is TRBV21-1, the J gene TRBJ2-7; TRBD2, as called in the table, went unchecked against the DNA. TRBV21-1 corresponds to a pseudogene. CDR3 length equals 12 residues. The DNA of the CDR3 is TGTGCCAGCGCGGGCAACTCCTACGAGCAGTACTTC. This sequence encodes CASAGNSYEQYF.

The rearrangement uses TRBV9 and TRBJ1-2, with TRBD1 matching 8 bases. V shed 3 bases, J shed 6 bases, and the junction held 1 base outside the gene matches. The CDR3 runs 12 residues. Germline V lookup: CDR1 SGDLS, CDR2 YYNGEE. The CDR3 spells CASSATGDGYTF. DNA of the CDR3: TGTGCCAGCAGCGCGACAGGGGATGGCTACACCTTC.

V is TRBV19 and J is TRBJ2-7; 8 nucleotides agree with TRBD1. Trimming removed 5 bases from V and 1 base from J; junction bases left unmatched: 4. The CDR3 is made up of 14 amino acids. CDR1 LNHDA and CDR2 SQIVND come from the germline V gene (reference sequence). CDR3 nucleotides: TGTGCCAGTAGTGGACAGGGCATTTCCTACGAGCAGTACTTC. Translating it yields CASSGQGISYEQYF.

The chain employs TRBV5-8 and TRBJ2-1; perhaps TRBD1 as D (5 bases). V shed 2 bases and J shed 3 bases, with 12 bases lying between them. This CDR3 is 15 amino acids long. CDR1 SGHTS and CDR2 YDEGEE come from the germline V gene. CDR3 sequence: CASSLGENIYNEQFF. DNA for the CDR3: TGTGCCAGCAGCTTAGGGGAAAATATCTACAATGAGCAGTTCTTC.

This chain joins TRBV28 and TRBJ1-2; 9 bases fit TRBD1. The ends lost 5 bases at V and 7 bases at J; junction bases unmatched: 11. Germline CDR1 is MDHEN and CDR2 is SYDVKM. The CDR3 spans 15 residues. This CDR3 is CASSPRTGERGGYTF. In DNA, the CDR3 is TGTGCCAGCAGTCCCCGGACAGGGGAAAGGGGTGGCTACACCTTC.

This clone was seen just once. The V and J genes are TRBV30 and TRBJ1-6, with a possible D match to TRBD1 (6 bases). CDR1 and CDR2 from the germline V gene are GTSNPN and SVGIG (reference sequence). The V and J ends lost 4 bases and 10 bases respectively, with 14 bases between them. The CDR3 has 13 amino acids. DNA for the CDR3: TGTGCCTGGAACCGGGACAACGGGTCACCCCTCCACTTT. It translates to CAWNRDNGSPLHF. Complete variable domain (other parts from reference TRBV30 and TRBJ1-6): SQTIHQWPATLVQPVGSPLSLECTVEGTSNPNLYWYRQAAGRGLQLLFYSVGIGQISSEVPQNLSASRPQDRQFILSSKKLLLSDSGFYLCAWNRDNGSPLHFGNGTRLTVT.

Only one count was recorded for this clone. The V call is TRBV5-6, the J call TRBJ1-5, with D hard to call. V was shortened by 5 bases and J by 0 bases, with 9 bases between the two germline ends. CDR1 and CDR2 from the germline V gene are SGHDT and YYEEEE. CDR3 length: 14 amino acids. In DNA, the CDR3 is TGTGCCAGCAGTTCCCCTAATAGCAATCAGCCCCAGCATTTT. Translating it yields CASSSPNSNQPQHF.

The J gene is TRBJ1-5, the V gene TRBV7-3; 7 nucleotides match TRBD1. The CDR3 is made up of 13 amino acids. Germline V gene lookup returns CDR1 SGHTA and CDR2 FQGTGA. V trimming: 3 bases; J trimming: 9 bases; junction bases outside the gene matches: 5. In DNA, the CDR3 is TGTGCCAGCAGCTTCGGGACAGCCGGGCCCCAGCATTTT. Amino acid sequence: CASSFGTAGPQHF.

V and J are TRBV6-5 and TRBJ1-1; D remains ambiguous. The V gene lost 0 bases and the J gene lost 6 bases, with 8 bases spanning the gap. The CDR3 loop spans 13 amino acids. Germline CDR1 MNHEY, CDR2 SVGAGI. The CDR3 region is CASSYSGTAEAFF. The DNA of the CDR3 is TGTGCCAGCAGTTACTCGGGCACGGCTGAAGCTTTCTTT.

The chain recombines TRBV9 with TRBJ2-5, with D uncertain. The CDR3 is 13 amino acids. V was shortened by 0 bases and J by 2 bases, with 5 bases between the two germline ends. Germline CDR1 reads SGDLS; CDR2 reads YYNGEE. CDR3 DNA: TGTGCCAGCAGCGTAGCCCTTCAAGAGACCCAGTACTTC. This encodes CASSVALQETQYF.

V usage is TRBV2 and J usage is TRBJ2-1; 15 nucleotides align to TRBD2. V lost 10 bases, J lost 10 bases, and 8 bases stayed unmatched. Looked up from germline, CDR1 is SNHLY and CDR2 is FYNNEI. This CDR3 spans 14 amino acids. The CDR3 here is CANAPGLAGGEQFF. The CDR3 bases are TGTGCCAACGCTCCGGGACTAGCGGGGGGCGAGCAGTTCTTC.

V is TRBV28 and J is TRBJ1-6, with D perhaps matching TRBD1 (5 bases). Germline values: CDR1 MDHEN, CDR2 SYDVKM. This CDR3 is 14 amino acids long. V lost 6 bases and J lost 6, with 12 bases in between. The CDR3 DNA reads as TGTGCCAGCAGCATTTCAGGGCCTAATTCACCCCTCCACTTT. Translated, it gives CASSISGPNSPLHF.

This clone was counted a few times. In DNA, the CDR3 is TGTGCCAGCAGCCCAGGGGTTAGCGGGAGTAATGAGCAGTTCTTC. Translating it yields CASSPGVSGSNEQFF. This chain connects TRBV3-1 (or the pseudogene TRBV3-2) to TRBJ2-1, with 9 bases fitting TRBD2. The germline V gene has CDR1 LGHDT and CDR2 YNNKEL (reference sequence). The V gene end was trimmed by 4 bases and the J gene end by 7 bases; junction bases not matched to a gene: 8. CDR3 length: 15 amino acids.

DNA of the CDR3: TGTGCCAGCAGTTACTCAGGGGGCCCTGAAGCTTTCTTT. This codes for CASSYSGGPEAFF. The chain carries TRBV6-6 and TRBJ1-1; 7 bases agree with TRBD1. The germline gives CDR1 MNHNY, CDR2 SVGAGI (reference sequence). CDR3 length: 13 residues. Unmatched junction bases numbered 1, after V lost 0 bases and J lost 6 bases.

The chain employs TRBV7-3 and TRBJ2-1; TRBD2 matches 8 bases. There are 15 residues in the CDR3. Germline V CDR1 and CDR2: SGHTA, FQGTGA. Germline trimming cut 5 bases from V and 3 bases from J; bases unmatched to any gene: 6. CDR3 DNA: TGTGCCAGCAGCCCGGGACTAGTGGGCTACAATGAGCAGTTCTTC. Protein sequence: CASSPGLVGYNEQFF.

V and J are TRBV5-1 and TRBJ2-5; a possible D gene is TRBD2 (5 bases). The germline V gene encodes CDR1 SGHRS and CDR2 YFSETQ. V gave up 4 bases and J gave up 5 bases, with 15 bases separating them. This CDR3 comprises 14 residues. CDR3 sequence reads: CASSPVVGGETQYF. The CDR3 DNA reads TGCGCCAGCAGCCCGGTGGTAGGAGGCGAGACCCAGTACTTC. Full variable domain (outside the CDR3, taken from reference TRBV5-1 and TRBJ2-5): KAGVTQTPRYLIKTRGQQVTLSCSPISGHRSVSWYQQTPGQGLQFLFEYFSETQRNKGNFPGRFSGRQFSNSRSEMNVSTLELGDSALYLCASSPVVGGETQYFGPGTRLLVL.

The chain uses TRBV4-2 and TRBJ2-5; the match to TRBD2 covers 10 bases. This CDR3 is 16 amino acids long. After removal of 0 bases from V and 5 bases from J, the junction contained 6 bases not matched to a gene. Germline assignment: CDR1 LGHNA and CDR2 YNFKEQ. CDR3 loop: CASSQDSGRAGETQYF. The DNA of the CDR3 is TGTGCCAGCAGCCAAGACAGCGGGAGGGCCGGGGAGACCCAGTACTTC.

The chain uses TRBV24-1 and TRBJ2-5; possibly TRBD2 for D (7 bases). The V and J ends lost 4 bases and 2 bases respectively, with 16 bases between them. The CDR3 sequence is 16 residues long. CDR1 and CDR2 from the germline V gene are KGHDR and SFDVKD. The CDR3 nucleotides read TGTGCCACCAGTGACTCTACAGGGAGGGCACAAGAGACCCAGTACTTC. Protein sequence: CATSDSTGRAQETQYF.

CDR3 nucleotides: TGTGCCAGCAGCCTGGGACTAGCGGGCACAGATACGCAGTATTTT. This sequence encodes CASSLGLAGTDTQYF. This chain connects TRBV5-5 to TRBJ2-3, with TRBD2 matching 11 bases. V gave up 4 bases and J gave up 1 base; unmatched junction bases: 2. This CDR3 has 15 residues. In germline, CDR1 is SGHKS, CDR2 YYEKEE (reference sequence).

The V call is TRBV5-4, the J call TRBJ1-1; TRBD1 agrees at 7 bases. V was clipped by 4 bases and J by 0 bases; unmatched bases: 6. The CDR3 extends over 15 amino acids. Germline values: CDR1 SGHNT, CDR2 YYREEE (reference sequence). The CDR3, as DNA: TGTGCCAGCAGCCGACCAGGGGGGATGAACACTGAAGCTTTCTTT. Amino acids: CASSRPGGMNTEAFF. Supplemented by reference TRBV5-4 and TRBJ1-1, the full variable domain reads ETGVTQSPTHLIKTRGQQVTLRCSSQSGHNTVSWYQQALGQGPQFIFQYYREEENGRGNFPPRFSGLQFPNYSSELNVNALELDDSALYLCASSRPGGMNTEAFFGQGTRLTVV.

Only a few counts were recorded for this clone. This chain connects TRBV10-2 to TRBJ1-2; TRBD1 agrees at 7 bases. Germline V gives CDR1 WSHSY, CDR2 SAAADI. J was trimmed by 6 bases and V by 3 bases; bases with no gene match: 1. This CDR3 contains 12 residues. DNA for the CDR3: TGCGCCAGCAGTGAAACAGGGGATGGCTACACCTTC. Amino acids: CASSETGDGYTF.

This clone was detected once. V and J are TRBV2 and TRBJ1-2; D not certain. The CDR3 extends over 11 amino acids. Trimming took off 6 bases at V and 8 bases at J, with 10 bases between the two ends. The V gene's germline CDR1 is SNHLY and CDR2 FYNNEI. DNA for the CDR3: TGTGCCAGCAGGAATGTTGAGGGCTACACCTTC. This encodes CASRNVEGYTF. Variable domain in full (rest from reference TRBV2 and TRBJ1-2): EPEVTQTPSHQVTQMGQEVILRCVPISNHLYFYWYRQILGQKVEFLVSFYNNEISEKSEIFDDQFSVERPDGSNFTLKIRSTKLEDSAMYFCASRNVEGYTFGSGTRLTVV.

The rearrangement links TRBV30 to TRBJ1-6; D not certain. The CDR3 consists of 13 residues. Germline V CDR1 and CDR2: GTSNPN, SVGIG (reference sequence). V was cut by 2 bases and J by 8 bases, with 10 bases left in between. CDR3 amino acids: CAWSPLFDSPLHF. The CDR3 region has the DNA TGTGCCTGGAGTCCCTTATTTGATTCACCCCTCCACTTT.

This chain joins TRBV15 and TRBJ1-5; D is perhaps TRBD1 (6 bases). Trimming stripped 4 bases from V and 5 bases from J, with 12 bases between. From germline, CDR1 is LNHNV and CDR2 YYDKDF (reference sequence). The CDR3 spans 14 residues. CDR3 nucleotide sequence: TGTGCCACCAGCACCCTGACAGGAGATCAGCCCCAGCATTTT. Translated, it gives CATSTLTGDQPQHF. Full variable domain (rest looked up from reference TRBV15 and TRBJ1-5): DAMVIQNPRYQVTQFGKPVTLSCSQTLNHNVMYWYQQKSSQAPKLLFHYYDKDFNNEADTPDNFQSRRPNTSFCFLDIRSPGLGDTAMYLCATSTLTGDQPQHFGDGTRLSIL.